A single sample is the source of the 6 T cell receptor beta chains below, sequenced in a study of T cell responses to AZD1222 COVID-19 vaccine. Assay used: immunoSEQ multiplex PCR; TCRdb lists only in-frame clones, some missing. The repertoire holds about 110,000 clones, with approximately 90% as singletons. The sequences come from peripheral blood, collected on day 0 of AZD1222 vaccination. The receptor set was obtained from an adult in good health.

The J gene is TRBJ1-1, the V gene TRBV11-2; D ambiguous. The germline V and J ends were trimmed by 3 bases and 4 bases, with 12 bases remaining between them. This CDR3 contains 14 residues. Germline CDR1 SGHAT, CDR2 FQNNGV. The CDR3 DNA is TGTGCCAGCAGCTTTACCGACGTCGGCACTGAAGCTTTCTTT. Translated: CASSFTDVGTEAFF.

The chain carries TRBV14 and TRBJ2-7; 8 bases are a match to TRBD1. The germline V gene encodes CDR1 SGHDN and CDR2 FVKESK. The V and J ends lost 3 bases and 4 bases, in that order; junction bases with no gene match: 5. The CDR3 has 14 residues. The CDR3 is CASSQGDRPYEQYF. The CDR3 bases are TGTGCCAGCAGCCAGGGGGACAGGCCATACGAGCAGTACTTC. Full variable domain (outside the CDR3, taken from reference TRBV14 and TRBJ2-7): EAGVTQFPSHSVIEKGQTVTLRCDPISGHDNLYWYRRVMGKEIKFLLHFVKESKQDESGMPNNRFLAERTGGTYSTLKVQPAELEDSGVYFCASSQGDRPYEQYFGPGTRLTVT.

The V gene is TRBV5-1, the J gene TRBJ2-2; D is possibly TRBD2 (5 bases). The V end was cut by 2 bases, the J end by 1 base, with 9 bases between. The CDR3 loop spans 15 amino acids. Germline-derived CDR1 and CDR2 are SGHRS and YFSETQ. CDR3 loop: CASSLWTENTGELFF. In DNA, the CDR3 is TGCGCCAGCAGCTTATGGACTGAGAACACCGGGGAGCTGTTTTTT. Based on the CDR3 plus reference TRBV5-1 and TRBJ2-2, the full variable domain is KAGVTQTPRYLIKTRGQQVTLSCSPISGHRSVSWYQQTPGQGLQFLFEYFSETQRNKGNFPGRFSGRQFSNSRSEMNVSTLELGDSALYLCASSLWTENTGELFFGEGSRLTVL.

This clone was found once. V is TRBV6-1 and J is TRBJ1-1; possibly TRBD1 for D (5 bases). V was shortened by 1 base and J by 5 bases, with 11 bases between the two germline ends. The CDR3 is 14 amino acids. From germline, CDR1 is MNHNS and CDR2 SASEGT. The CDR3 here is CASSEVGGVTEAFF. The DNA for the CDR3 is TGTGCCAGCAGTGAAGTTGGGGGGGTGACTGAAGCTTTCTTT.

The chain uses TRBV5-1 and TRBJ1-1; 10 nucleotides agree with TRBD1. Unmatched junction bases numbered 8, after V lost 0 bases and J lost 0 bases. This CDR3 spans 18 amino acids. From germline, CDR1 is SGHRS and CDR2 YFSETQ. CDR3: CASSLERTGGIMNTEAFF. The CDR3 nucleotides are TGCGCCAGCAGCTTGGAACGGACAGGGGGTATCATGAACACTGAAGCTTTCTTT.

The gene calls are TRBV9 and TRBJ2-2, with D uncertain. Trimming left V 3 bases short and J 4 bases short, with 13 bases between. Per the germline V gene, CDR1 is SGDLS and CDR2 is YYNGEE. The length of the CDR3 is 15 residues. CDR3 bases: TGTGCCAGCAGCGAGCGTATAGATTTCACCGGGGAGCTGTTTTTT. Translation gives CASSERIDFTGELFF.